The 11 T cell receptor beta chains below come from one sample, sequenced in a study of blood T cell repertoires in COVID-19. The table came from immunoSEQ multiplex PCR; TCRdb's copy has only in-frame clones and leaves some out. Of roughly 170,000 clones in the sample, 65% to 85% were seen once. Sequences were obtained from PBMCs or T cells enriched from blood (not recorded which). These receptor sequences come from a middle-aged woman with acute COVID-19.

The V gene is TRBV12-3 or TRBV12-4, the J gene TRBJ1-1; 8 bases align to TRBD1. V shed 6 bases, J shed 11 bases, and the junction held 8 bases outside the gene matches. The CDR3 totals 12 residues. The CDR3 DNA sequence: TGTGCCAGCAGCACGGGACAGGTGGCGGCTTTCTTT. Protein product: CASSTGQVAAFF.

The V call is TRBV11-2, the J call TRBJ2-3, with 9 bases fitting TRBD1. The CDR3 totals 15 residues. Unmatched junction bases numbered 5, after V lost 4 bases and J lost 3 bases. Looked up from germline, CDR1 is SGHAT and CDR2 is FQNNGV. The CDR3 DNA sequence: TGTGCCAGCAGCTATCGGGACAGGGTAACAGATACGCAGTATTTT. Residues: CASSYRDRVTDTQYF. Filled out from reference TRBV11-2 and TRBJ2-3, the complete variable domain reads EAGVAQSPRYKIIEKRQSVAFWCNPISGHATLYWYQQILGQGPKLLIQFQNNGVVDDSQLPKDRFSAERLKGVDSTLKIQPAKLEDSAVYLCASSYRDRVTDTQYFGPGTRLTVL.

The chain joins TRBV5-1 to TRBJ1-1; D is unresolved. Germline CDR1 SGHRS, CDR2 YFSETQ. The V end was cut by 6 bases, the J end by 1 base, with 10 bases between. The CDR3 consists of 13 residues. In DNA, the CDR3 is TGCGCCAGCATGAGGAATAAGAACACTGAAGCTTTCTTT. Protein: CASMRNKNTEAFF.

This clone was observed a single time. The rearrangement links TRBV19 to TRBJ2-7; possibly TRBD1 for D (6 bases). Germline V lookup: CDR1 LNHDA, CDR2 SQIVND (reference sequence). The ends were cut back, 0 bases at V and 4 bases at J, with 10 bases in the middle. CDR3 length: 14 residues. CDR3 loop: CASSIESGTYEQYF. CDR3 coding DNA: TGTGCCAGTAGTATAGAGAGTGGGACATACGAGCAGTACTTC.

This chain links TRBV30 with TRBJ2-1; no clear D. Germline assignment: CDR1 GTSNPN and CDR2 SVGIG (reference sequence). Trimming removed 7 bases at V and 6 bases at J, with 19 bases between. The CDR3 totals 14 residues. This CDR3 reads CASSTPYIPNEQFF. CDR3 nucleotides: TGTGCCTCCTCTACCCCCTATATCCCCAATGAGCAGTTCTTC.

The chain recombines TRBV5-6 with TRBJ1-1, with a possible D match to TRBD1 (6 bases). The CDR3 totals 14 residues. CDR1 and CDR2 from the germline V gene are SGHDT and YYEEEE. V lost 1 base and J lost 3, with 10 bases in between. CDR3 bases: TGTGCCAGCAGCTTGCCGACAGGATACACTGAAGCTTTCTTT. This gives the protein CASSLPTGYTEAFF.

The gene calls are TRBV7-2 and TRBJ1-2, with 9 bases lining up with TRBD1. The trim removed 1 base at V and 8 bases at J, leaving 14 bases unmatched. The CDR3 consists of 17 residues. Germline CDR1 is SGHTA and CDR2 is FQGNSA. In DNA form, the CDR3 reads TGTGCCAGCAGCTTAGGGGGGACAGGGAACCACCTATGGGGCTACACCTTC. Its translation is CASSLGGTGNHLWGYTF.

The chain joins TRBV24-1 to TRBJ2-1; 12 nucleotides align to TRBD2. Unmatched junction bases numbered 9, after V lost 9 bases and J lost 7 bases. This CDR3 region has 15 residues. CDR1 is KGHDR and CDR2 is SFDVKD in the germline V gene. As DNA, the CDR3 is TGTGCCACCGCCCTAGCGGGAGGGTCCAGGAATGAGCAGTTCTTC. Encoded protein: CATALAGGSRNEQFF.

CDR3 coding DNA: TGTGCCAGCAGCCGAGCCCAGGGAAACACCGGGGAGCTGTTTTTT. Its protein product is CASSRAQGNTGELFF. The chain combines TRBV5-4 with TRBJ2-2, with D possibly TRBD1 on 5 matching bases. The CDR3 is 15 amino acids. Trimming pared 4 bases from V and 2 bases from J, leaving 12 bases between. The germline V gene has CDR1 SGHNT and CDR2 YYREEE (reference sequence).

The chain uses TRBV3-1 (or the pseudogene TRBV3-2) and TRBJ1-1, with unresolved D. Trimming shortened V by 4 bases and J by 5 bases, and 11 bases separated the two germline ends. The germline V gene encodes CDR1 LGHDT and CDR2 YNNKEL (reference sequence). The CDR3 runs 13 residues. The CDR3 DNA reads TGTGCCAGCAGCCTATCAGGTATGACTGAAGCTTTCTTT. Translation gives CASSLSGMTEAFF.

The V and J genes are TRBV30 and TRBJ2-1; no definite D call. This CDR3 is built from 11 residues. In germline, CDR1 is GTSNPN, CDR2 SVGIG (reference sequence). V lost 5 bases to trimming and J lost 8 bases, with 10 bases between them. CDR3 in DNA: TGTGCCTGGGAGCTAGTTGATGAGCAGTTCTTC. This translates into CAWELVDEQFF.